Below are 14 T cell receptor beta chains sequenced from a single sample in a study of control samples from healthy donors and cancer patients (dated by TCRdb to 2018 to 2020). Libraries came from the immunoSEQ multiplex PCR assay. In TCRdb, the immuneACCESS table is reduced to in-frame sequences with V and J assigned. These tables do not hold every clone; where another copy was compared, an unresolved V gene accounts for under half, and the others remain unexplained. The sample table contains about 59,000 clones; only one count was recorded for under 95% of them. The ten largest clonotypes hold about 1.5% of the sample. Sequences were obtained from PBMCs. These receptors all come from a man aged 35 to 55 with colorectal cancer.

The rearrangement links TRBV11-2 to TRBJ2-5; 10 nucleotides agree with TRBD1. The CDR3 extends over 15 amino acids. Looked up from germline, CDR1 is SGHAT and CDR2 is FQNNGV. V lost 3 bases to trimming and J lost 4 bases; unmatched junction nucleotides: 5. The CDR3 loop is CASSFDRGLGETQYF. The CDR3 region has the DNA TGTGCCAGCAGCTTCGACAGGGGGCTGGGAGAGACCCAGTACTTC.

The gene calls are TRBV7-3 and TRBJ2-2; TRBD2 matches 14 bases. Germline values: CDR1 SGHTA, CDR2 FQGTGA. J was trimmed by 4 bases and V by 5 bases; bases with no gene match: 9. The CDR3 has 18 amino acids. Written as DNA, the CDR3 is TGTGCCAGCAGCCTCTGGACTAGCGGGGGGCCGGGCACCGGGGAGCTGTTTTTT. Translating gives CASSLWTSGGPGTGELFF. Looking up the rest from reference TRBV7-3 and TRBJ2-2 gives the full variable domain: GAGVSQTPSNKVTEKGKYVELRCDPISGHTALYWYRQSLGQGPEFLIYFQGTGAADDSGLPNDRFFAVRPEGSVSTLKIQRTERGDSAVYLCASSLWTSGGPGTGELFFGEGSRLTVL.

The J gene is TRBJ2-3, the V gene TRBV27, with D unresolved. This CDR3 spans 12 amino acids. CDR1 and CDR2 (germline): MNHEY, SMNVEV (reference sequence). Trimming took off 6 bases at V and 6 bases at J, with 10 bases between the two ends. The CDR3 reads CASSQTLDTQYF. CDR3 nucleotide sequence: TGTGCCAGCAGCCAGACCCTGGATACGCAGTATTTT.

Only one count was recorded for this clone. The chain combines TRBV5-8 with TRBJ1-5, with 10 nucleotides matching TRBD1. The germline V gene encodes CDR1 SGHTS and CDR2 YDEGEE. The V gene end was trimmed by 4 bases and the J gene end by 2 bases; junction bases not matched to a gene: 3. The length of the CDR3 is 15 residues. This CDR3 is CASSPGTGGNQPQHF. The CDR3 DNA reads TGTGCCAGCAGCCCCGGGACAGGGGGCAATCAGCCCCAGCATTTT.

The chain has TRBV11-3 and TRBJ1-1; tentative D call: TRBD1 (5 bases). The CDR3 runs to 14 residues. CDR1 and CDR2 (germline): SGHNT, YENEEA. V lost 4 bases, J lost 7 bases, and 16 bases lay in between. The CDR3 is CASSSTGRGFEAFF. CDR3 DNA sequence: TGTGCCAGCAGCTCTACGGGGCGGGGCTTTGAAGCTTTCTTT. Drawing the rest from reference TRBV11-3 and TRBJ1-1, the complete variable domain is EAGVVQSPRYKIIEKKQPVAFWCNPISGHNTLYWYLQNLGQGPELLIRYENEEAVDDSQLPKDRFSAERLKGVDSTLKIQPAELGDSAVYLCASSSTGRGFEAFFGQGTRLTVV.

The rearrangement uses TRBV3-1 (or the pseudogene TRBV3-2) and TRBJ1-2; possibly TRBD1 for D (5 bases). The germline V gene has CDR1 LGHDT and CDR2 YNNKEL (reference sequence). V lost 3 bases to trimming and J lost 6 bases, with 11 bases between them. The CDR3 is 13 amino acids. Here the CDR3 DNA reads TGTGCCAGCAGCCATCTGGGGGAGAATGGCTACACCTTC. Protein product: CASSHLGENGYTF.

CDR3: CASSLWHEQYF. The CDR3 DNA is TGTGCCAGCAGCCTTTGGCACGAGCAGTACTTC. The J gene is TRBJ2-7, the V gene TRBV7-2; D is unresolved. This CDR3 region has 11 residues. Trimming left V 5 bases short and J 5 bases short, with 7 bases between. Germline values: CDR1 SGHTA, CDR2 FQGNSA.

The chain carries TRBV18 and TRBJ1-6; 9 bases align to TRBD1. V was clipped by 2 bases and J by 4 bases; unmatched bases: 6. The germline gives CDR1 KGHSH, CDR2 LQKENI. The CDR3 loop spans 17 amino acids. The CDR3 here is CASSPTGGTGYNSPLHF. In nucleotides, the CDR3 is TGTGCCAGCTCACCAACAGGGGGGACAGGGTATAATTCACCCCTCCACTTT.

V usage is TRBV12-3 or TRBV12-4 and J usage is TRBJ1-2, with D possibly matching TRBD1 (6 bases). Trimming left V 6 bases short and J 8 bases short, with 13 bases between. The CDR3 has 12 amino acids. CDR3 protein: CASRGAVWGYTF. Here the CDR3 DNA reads TGTGCCAGCAGGGGGGCAGTTTGGGGCTACACCTTC.

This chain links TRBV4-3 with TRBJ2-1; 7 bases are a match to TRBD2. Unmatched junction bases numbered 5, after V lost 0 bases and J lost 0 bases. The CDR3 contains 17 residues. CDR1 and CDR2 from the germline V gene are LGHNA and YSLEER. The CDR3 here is CASSQDLGGNSYNEQFF. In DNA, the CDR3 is TGCGCCAGCAGCCAAGATCTGGGGGGGAACTCCTACAATGAGCAGTTCTTC.

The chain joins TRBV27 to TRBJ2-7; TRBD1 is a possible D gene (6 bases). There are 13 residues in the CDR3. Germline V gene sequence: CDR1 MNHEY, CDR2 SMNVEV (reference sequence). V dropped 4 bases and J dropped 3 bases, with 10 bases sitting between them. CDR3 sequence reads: CASSYRDNYEQYF. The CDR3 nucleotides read TGTGCCAGCAGTTACCGGGACAACTACGAGCAGTACTTC.

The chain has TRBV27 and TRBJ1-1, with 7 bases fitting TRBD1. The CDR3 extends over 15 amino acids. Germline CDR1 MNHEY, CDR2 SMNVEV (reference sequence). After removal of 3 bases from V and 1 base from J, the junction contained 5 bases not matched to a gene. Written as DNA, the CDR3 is TGTGCCAGCAGTTTCAGGGACAGTTCGAACACTGAAGCTTTCTTT. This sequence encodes CASSFRDSSNTEAFF.

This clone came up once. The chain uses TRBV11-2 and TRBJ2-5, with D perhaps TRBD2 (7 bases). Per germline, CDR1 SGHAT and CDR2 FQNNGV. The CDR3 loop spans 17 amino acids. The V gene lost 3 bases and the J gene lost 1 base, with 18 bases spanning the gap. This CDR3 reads CASSFSAGGGGQETQYF. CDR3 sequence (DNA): TGTGCCAGCAGCTTCTCTGCTGGGGGAGGGGGCCAAGAGACCCAGTACTTC.

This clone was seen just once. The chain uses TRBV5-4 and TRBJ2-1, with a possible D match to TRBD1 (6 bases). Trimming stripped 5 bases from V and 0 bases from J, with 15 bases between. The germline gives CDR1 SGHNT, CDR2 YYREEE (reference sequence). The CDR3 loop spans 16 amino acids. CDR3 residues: CASRPEVGGSYNEQFF. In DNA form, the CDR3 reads TGTGCCAGCAGACCGGAGGTAGGGGGCTCCTACAATGAGCAGTTCTTC.